These 22 T cell receptor beta chains share one sample of origin, sequenced in a study of beta chain features in type 1 diabetes. Sequencing targeted expressed TCRB transcripts, as all isolated RNA had been reverse transcribed. Libraries were prepared by immunoSEQ multiplex PCR; TCRdb keeps only in-frame clonotypes and omits some of them. In the table there are about 400,000 clones, 10% to 15% of which are singletons. The source material was naive CD4+ T cells from blood. Receptors were obtained from a man between 18 and 35 years old in good health.

This clone was counted only a few times. The chain's CDR3 is CASSVRGNHQETQYF. The CDR3 region has the DNA TGTGCCAGCAGTGTCCGGGGAAACCATCAAGAGACCCAGTACTTC. The chain has TRBV2 and TRBJ2-5, with TRBD2 as a possible D gene (5 bases). CDR1 and CDR2 from the germline V gene are SNHLY and FYNNEI. CDR3 length: 15 residues. Trimming cost V 4 bases and J 2 bases, with 14 bases left between them.

The rearrangement uses TRBV5-1 and TRBJ1-6, with D tentatively TRBD1 (6 bases). The V and J ends lost 3 bases and 7 bases respectively, with 11 bases between them. The CDR3 runs to 14 residues. Germline lookup yields CDR1 SGHRS and CDR2 YFSETQ. The CDR3 region is CASSSGTSNSPLHF. The CDR3 bases are TGCGCCAGCAGCTCCGGGACAAGCAATTCACCCCTCCACTTT.

CDR3 sequence reads: CAWMPGIGGYTF. The CDR3 DNA reads as TGTGCCTGGATGCCGGGAATCGGGGGCTACACCTTC. V is TRBV30 and J is TRBJ1-2; no firm D call. Germline CDR1 reads GTSNPN; CDR2 reads SVGIG (reference sequence). This CDR3 region has 12 residues. Trimming left V 4 bases short and J 8 bases short, with 14 bases between.

This chain joins TRBV19 and TRBJ2-2; a possible D gene is TRBD1 (6 bases). With 6 bases removed from V and 4 bases from J, the gap between germline ends came to 12 bases. This CDR3 is built from 14 residues. The germline CDR1 and CDR2 sequences are LNHDA and SQIVND (reference sequence). CDR3 loop: CASSLGQTTGELFF. The CDR3 nucleotides are TGTGCCAGTAGCTTAGGACAGACCACCGGGGAGCTGTTTTTT.

The rearrangement links TRBV28 to TRBJ2-5; D is possibly TRBD2 (5 bases). The germline gives CDR1 MDHEN, CDR2 SYDVKM. The CDR3 sequence is 14 residues long. Trimming pared 2 bases from V and 7 bases from J, leaving 14 bases between. This CDR3 reads CASSLPASQWTQYF. CDR3 in DNA: TGTGCCAGCAGTTTACCTGCTAGCCAATGGACCCAGTACTTC.

V usage is TRBV30 and J usage is TRBJ2-4; D perhaps matches TRBD1 (5 bases). CDR1 is GTSNPN, CDR2 SVGIG, per germline (reference sequence). The ends were cut back, 1 base at V and 0 bases at J, with 13 bases in the middle. The CDR3 loop spans 16 amino acids. The CDR3: CAWSAGLLLAKNIQYF. CDR3 nucleotides: TGTGCCTGGAGTGCAGGGTTACTTTTAGCCAAAAACATTCAGTACTTC.

This clone was picked up a small number of times. CDR3 sequence reads: CAISSDREDGYTF. Written as DNA, the CDR3 is TGTGCCATCAGTTCGGACAGGGAAGATGGCTACACCTTC. The rearrangement uses TRBV10-3 and TRBJ1-2, with 8 bases identical to TRBD1. Germline-derived CDR1 and CDR2 are ENHRY and SYGVKD. This CDR3 region has 13 residues. Germline trimming cut 5 bases from V and 6 bases from J; bases unmatched to any gene: 5.

This chain joins TRBV13 and TRBJ2-7; TRBD2 might be the D (6 bases). CDR3 length equals 15 residues. V lost 4 bases and J lost 3, with 16 bases in between. The germline CDR1 and CDR2 sequences are PRHDT and FYEKMQ (reference sequence). The CDR3 loop reads CASSSVRGKRYEQYF. The DNA of the CDR3 is TGTGCCAGCAGCTCCGTGCGCGGGAAGCGCTACGAGCAGTACTTC.

This chain connects TRBV7-2 to TRBJ1-2, with 9 bases lining up with TRBD1. V was pared by 2 bases and J by 5 bases, with 15 bases of the junction left unmatched. CDR1 and CDR2 from the germline V gene are SGHTA and FQGNSA. The CDR3 is 18 amino acids. CDR3 residues: CASSLLGTQGALLYGYTF. The CDR3 nucleotides are TGTGCCAGCAGCTTATTGGGGACACAGGGGGCGTTATTATATGGCTACACCTTC. Drawing the rest from reference TRBV7-2 and TRBJ1-2, the complete variable domain is GAGVSQSPSNKVTEKGKDVELRCDPISGHTALYWYRQSLGQGLEFLIYFQGNSAPDKSGLPSDRFSAERTGGSVSTLTIQRTQQEDSAVYLCASSLLGTQGALLYGYTFGSGTRLTVV.

The chain carries TRBV29-1 and TRBJ2-7; D might be TRBD1 (5 bases). CDR3 length equals 12 residues. Germline CDR1 reads SQVTM; CDR2 reads ANQGSEA. V dropped 3 bases and J dropped 2 bases, with 8 bases sitting between them. For the CDR3, the DNA is TGCAGCGTTGATACAGGCCCCTACGAGCAGTACTTC. It yields the protein CSVDTGPYEQYF.

The chain combines TRBV2 with TRBJ2-6, with D possibly TRBD2 on 6 matching bases. Per germline, CDR1 SNHLY and CDR2 FYNNEI. Trimming removed 7 bases at V and 2 bases at J, with 9 bases between. The CDR3 runs to 14 residues. Here the CDR3 DNA reads TGTGCCAGCACCCGGAGGGCTGGGGCCAACGTCCTGACTTTC. Protein sequence: CASTRRAGANVLTF.

This clone was detected a few times. The chain employs TRBV5-6 and TRBJ2-1; a weak D match, TRBD2 (6 bases). Trimming took off 2 bases at V and 9 bases at J, with 18 bases between the two ends. This CDR3 contains 15 residues. Per the germline V gene, CDR1 is SGHDT and CDR2 is YYEEEE. The CDR3 bases are TGTGCCAGCAGCTTCGGACTTAGCGGTTCGGGTGAGCAGTTCTTC. It codes for CASSFGLSGSGEQFF.

This chain uses TRBV30 with TRBJ2-3; 8 positions match TRBD1. V shed 5 bases and J 0 bases; nucleotides not matched to a gene: 10. Germline CDR1 GTSNPN, CDR2 SVGIG (reference sequence). The CDR3 spans 16 residues. CDR3 in DNA: TGTGCCTGGGGCAGGGGGCCCTTCACTAGCACAGATACGCAGTATTTT. Translation: CAWGRGPFTSTDTQYF.

This clone was seen more than once but under ten times. The rearrangement uses TRBV7-2 and TRBJ1-2, with TRBD1 matching 10 bases. V shed 1 base and J 4 bases; nucleotides not matched to a gene: 6. Per the germline V gene, CDR1 is SGHTA and CDR2 is FQGNSA. The CDR3 is 16 residues long. In nucleotides, the CDR3 is TGTGCCAGCAGCTTAGGCGGGACAGGGGCGGCCTATGGCTACACCTTC. It yields the protein CASSLGGTGAAYGYTF. Full variable domain (remainder filled in from reference TRBV7-2 and TRBJ1-2): GAGVSQSPSNKVTEKGKDVELRCDPISGHTALYWYRQSLGQGLEFLIYFQGNSAPDKSGLPSDRFSAERTGGSVSTLTIQRTQQEDSAVYLCASSLGGTGAAYGYTFGSGTRLTVV.

This clone was counted only a few times. The rearrangement links TRBV5-6 to TRBJ1-4; possible D gene TRBD1, 6 bases. V dropped 2 bases and J dropped 7 bases, with 12 bases sitting between them. Germline assignment: CDR1 SGHDT and CDR2 YYEEEE. This CDR3 is built from 14 residues. Written as DNA, the CDR3 is TGTGCCAGCAGCTTTACAGGGATAGCTGAAAAACTGTTTTTT. Translation: CASSFTGIAEKLFF.

In this sample, this clone turned up a few times. The rearrangement uses TRBV28 and TRBJ2-5; 7 bases are a match to TRBD2. Germline-derived CDR1 and CDR2 are MDHEN and SYDVKM. The length of the CDR3 is 15 residues. V gave up 4 bases and J gave up 7 bases; unmatched junction bases: 12. The CDR3 is CASSSASGPAWTQYF. DNA of the CDR3: TGTGCCAGCAGTTCGGCTAGCGGCCCGGCTTGGACCCAGTACTTC.

The chain recombines TRBV6-1 with TRBJ2-7, with D maybe TRBD1 (6 bases). In germline, CDR1 is MNHNS, CDR2 SASEGT. The CDR3 covers 13 residues. V lost 8 bases to trimming and J lost 3 bases, with 14 bases between them. The DNA of the CDR3 is TGTGCCAGCCGGGACACGATCATCTACGAGCAGTACTTC. Its protein is CASRDTIIYEQYF.

This clone was observed a handful of times. The V gene is TRBV4-2, the J gene TRBJ2-7, with D maybe TRBD1 (6 bases). With 1 base removed from V and 3 bases from J, the gap between germline ends came to 10 bases. CDR3 length: 14 amino acids. CDR1 LGHNA and CDR2 YNFKEQ come from the germline V gene. The DNA of the CDR3 is TGTGCCAGCAGCCAAGTTCCCAGGGGCTACGAGCAGTACTTC. Amino acids: CASSQVPRGYEQYF.

This clone was observed a handful of times. The chain recombines TRBV27 with TRBJ2-7; 9 nucleotides align to TRBD1. Germline V lookup: CDR1 MNHEY, CDR2 SMNVEV (reference sequence). The CDR3 is 14 amino acids. After removal of 5 bases from V and 3 bases from J, the junction contained 5 bases not matched to a gene. CDR3 residues: CASSTGGQGYEQYF. Here the CDR3 DNA reads TGTGCCAGCAGTACGGGGGGACAGGGCTACGAGCAGTACTTC.

This chain connects TRBV18 to TRBJ1-1; tentatively, D is TRBD1 (6 bases). CDR1 and CDR2 (germline): KGHSH, LQKENI. CDR3 size: 14 residues. V lost 2 bases, J lost 1 base, and 8 bases lay in between. CDR3 DNA sequence: TGTGCCAGCTCACCAGACAGGCGGAACACTGAAGCTTTCTTT. Translation: CASSPDRRNTEAFF.

This clone appeared a few times. CDR3 amino acids: CAWSVGGGYGYTF. In nucleotides, the CDR3 is TGTGCCTGGAGTGTCGGCGGCGGCTATGGCTACACCTTC. The V gene is TRBV30, the J gene TRBJ1-2, with D hard to call. Trimming removed 0 bases at V and 4 bases at J, with 9 bases between. The germline CDR1 and CDR2 sequences are GTSNPN and SVGIG (reference sequence). This CDR3 comprises 13 residues. Full variable domain (remainder filled in from reference TRBV30 and TRBJ1-2): SQTIHQWPATLVQPVGSPLSLECTVEGTSNPNLYWYRQAAGRGLQLLFYSVGIGQISSEVPQNLSASRPQDRQFILSSKKLLLSDSGFYLCAWSVGGGYGYTFGSGTRLTVV.

CDR3 amino acids: CASSQGAGRSSYEQYF. The CDR3 DNA follows: TGTGCCAGCAGCCAAGGAGCGGGCCGTAGCTCCTACGAGCAGTACTTC. The gene calls are TRBV4-2 and TRBJ2-7; the D gene is possibly TRBD2 (6 bases). Deletions cut 1 base from V and 0 bases from J, with 13 bases between. Looked up from germline, CDR1 is LGHNA and CDR2 is YNFKEQ. This CDR3 region has 16 residues.